In its sample, the clone carrying this T cell receptor beta chain was seen many times. Antigen specificity is unknown. For TCR beta, libraries came from quantitative 5'-RACE with molecular barcodes. Using its own MiXCR run on the 5' RACE reads, TCRdb lists one record per CDR3 protein. The sample shows fewer than 550,000 distinct CDR3 sequences, approximately 5.3% of them seen only once. This specimen comes from a study of CD8 T cells in ankylosing spondylitis. Study observations and caveats: Matched synovial fluid from ankylosing spondylitis patients was reported to be enriched for disease-linked clones. Characteristic, it appeared, of ankylosing spondylitis blood was a TCR beta motif of fewer than 10 highly homologous variants. Certain motif variants had earlier appeared in reactive arthritis synovial fluid and blood. Clones linked to the disease showed a CD8+ phenotype. They occurred at relatively low frequencies in peripheral blood.

Germline-derived CDR1 and CDR2 are MNHEY and SVGAGI. The CDR3 is 16 amino acids. Trimming stripped 4 bases from V and 4 bases from J, with 14 bases between. Sequenced material: blood, either unsorted or a sorted T cell fraction (not recorded which). This TCR derives from a male donor with ankylosing spondylitis. The V gene is TRBV6-5, the J gene TRBJ2-6; no definite D call. The CDR3 DNA is TGTGCCAGCAGTTCCCCGCTGCCTGGGGGGGCCAACGTCCTGACTTTC. Translation: CASSSPLPGGANVLTF.